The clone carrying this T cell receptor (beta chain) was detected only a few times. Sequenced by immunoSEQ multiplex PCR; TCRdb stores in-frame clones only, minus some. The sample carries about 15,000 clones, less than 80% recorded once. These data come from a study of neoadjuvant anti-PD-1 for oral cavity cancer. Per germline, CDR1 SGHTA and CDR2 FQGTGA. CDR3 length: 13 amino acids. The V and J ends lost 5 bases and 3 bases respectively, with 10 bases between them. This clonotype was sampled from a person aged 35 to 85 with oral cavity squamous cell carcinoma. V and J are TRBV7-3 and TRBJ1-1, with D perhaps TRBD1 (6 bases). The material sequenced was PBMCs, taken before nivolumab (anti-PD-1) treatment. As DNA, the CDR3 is TGTGCCAGCAGCCCACGACAGGACACTGAAGCTTTCTTT. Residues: CASSPRQDTEAFF.